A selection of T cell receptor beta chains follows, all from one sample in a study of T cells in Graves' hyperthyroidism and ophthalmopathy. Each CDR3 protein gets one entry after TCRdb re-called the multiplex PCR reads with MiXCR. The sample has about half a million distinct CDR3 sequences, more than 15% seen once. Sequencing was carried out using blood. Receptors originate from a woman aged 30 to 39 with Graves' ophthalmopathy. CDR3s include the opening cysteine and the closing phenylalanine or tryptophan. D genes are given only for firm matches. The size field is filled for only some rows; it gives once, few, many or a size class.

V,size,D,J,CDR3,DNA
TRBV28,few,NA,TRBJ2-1,CASSKLEGEQFF,TGTGCCAGCAGCAAACTAGAAGGTGAGCAGTTCTTC
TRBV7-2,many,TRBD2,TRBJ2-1,CASSFGLAYNEQFF,TGTGCCAGCAGCTTCGGACTAGCTTACAATGAGCAGTTCTTC
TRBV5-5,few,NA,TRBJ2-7,CASSLTGLGEQYF,TGTGCCAGCAGCTTGACAGGGCTTGGCGAGCAGTACTTC
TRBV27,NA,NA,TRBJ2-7,CASSFRTLKGDEQYF,TGTGCCAGCAGTTTTCGTACTCTAAAAGGAGACGAGCAGTACTTC
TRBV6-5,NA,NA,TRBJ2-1,CASSYPPGDNEQFF,TGTGCCAGCAGTTACCCCCCCGGGGACAATGAGCAGTTCTTC
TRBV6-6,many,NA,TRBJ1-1,CASSYGRGWNTEAFF,TGTGCCAGCAGTTACGGAAGGGGTTGGAACACTGAAGCTTTCTTT
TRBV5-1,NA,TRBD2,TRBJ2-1,CASSLRGLAGTYNEQFF,TGCGCCAGCAGCTTGAGAGGACTAGCGGGAACCTACAATGAGCAGTTCTTC
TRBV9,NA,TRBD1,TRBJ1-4,CASSASGTGTTNEKLFF,TGTGCCAGCAGCGCTTCCGGGACAGGGACAACTAATGAAAAACTGTTTTTT
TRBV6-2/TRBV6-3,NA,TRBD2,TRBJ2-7,CASSESGRGGYEQYF,TGTGCCAGCAGTGAGTCGGGAAGGGGAGGGTACGAGCAGTACTTC
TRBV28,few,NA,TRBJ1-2,CASSPLRRTGYTF,TGTGCCAGCAGTCCACTCCGGCGGACAGGCTACACCTTC
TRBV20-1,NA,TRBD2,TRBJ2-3,CGVLGSLAGRNTQYF,TGCGGTGTGCTGGGGTCACTAGCGGGCAGGAATACGCAGTATTTT
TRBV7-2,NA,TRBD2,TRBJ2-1,CASSERTSGSIEQFF,TGTGCCAGCAGCGAACGGACTAGCGGGAGTATTGAGCAGTTCTTC
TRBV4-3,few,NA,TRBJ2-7,CASSQTHSSYEQYF,TGCGCCAGCAGCCAAACTCATAGCTCCTACGAGCAGTACTTC
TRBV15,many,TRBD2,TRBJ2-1,CATSISGRAGNEQFF,TGTGCCACCAGTATTAGCGGGAGAGCCGGGAATGAGCAGTTCTTC
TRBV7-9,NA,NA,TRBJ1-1,CASSPQKWGHIMNTEAFF,TGTGCCAGCAGCCCACAGAAGTGGGGACATATCATGAACACTGAAGCTTTCTTT
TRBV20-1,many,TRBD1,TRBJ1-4,CSATPQQGANEKLFF,TGCAGTGCTACCCCGCAACAGGGGGCGAATGAAAAACTGTTTTTT
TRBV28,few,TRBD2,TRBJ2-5,CASGGDETQYF,TGTGCCAGCGGGGGGGACGAGACCCAGTACTTC
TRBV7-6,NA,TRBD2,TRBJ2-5,CASSRTSGQETQYF,TGTGCCAGCAGCCGGACTAGCGGCCAAGAGACCCAGTACTTC
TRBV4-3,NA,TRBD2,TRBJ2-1,CASSQDGTSGSYNEQFF,TGCGCCAGCAGCCAAGATGGCACTAGCGGGTCCTACAATGAGCAGTTCTTC
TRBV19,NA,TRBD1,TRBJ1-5,CATGQGAPNQPQHF,TGTGCCACCGGACAGGGAGCACCTAATCAGCCCCAGCATTTT
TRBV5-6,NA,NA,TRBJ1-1,CASSFKTGNTEAFF,TGTGCCAGCAGCTTCAAGACAGGCAACACTGAAGCTTTCTTT
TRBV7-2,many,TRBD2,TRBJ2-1,CASSLVAGSSYNEQFF,TGTGCCAGCAGCCTTGTAGCGGGAAGCTCCTACAATGAGCAGTTCTTC
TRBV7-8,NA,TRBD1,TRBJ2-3,CASSQNRGSTDTQYF,TGTGCCAGCAGCCAAAACAGGGGGTCCACAGATACGCAGTATTTT
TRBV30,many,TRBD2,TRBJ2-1,CAWSVSGRWGNEQFF,TGTGCCTGGAGCGTTAGCGGGAGGTGGGGCAATGAGCAGTTCTTC
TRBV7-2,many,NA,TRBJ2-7,CASSFFGNVEQYF,TGTGCCAGCAGCTTTTTCGGGAATGTCGAGCAGTACTTC
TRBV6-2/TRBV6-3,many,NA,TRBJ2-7,CASSYSLGQSPYEQYF,TGTGCCAGCAGTTACTCCCTGGGACAAAGCCCCTACGAGCAGTACTTC
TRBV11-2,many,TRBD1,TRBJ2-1,CASSLVDRGVNEQFF,TGTGCCAGCAGCTTAGTGGACAGGGGAGTCAATGAGCAGTTCTTC
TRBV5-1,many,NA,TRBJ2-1,CASSLAPTTVGYNEQFF,TGCGCCAGCAGCTTGGCCCCGACCACTGTGGGTTACAATGAGCAGTTCTTC
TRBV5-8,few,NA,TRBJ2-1,CASTIERPRFAYEQFF,TGTGCCAGCACCATAGAAAGACCCCGCTTTGCCTATGAGCAGTTCTTC
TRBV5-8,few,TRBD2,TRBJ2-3,CASSLGLAGDGLDTDTQYF,TGTGCCAGCAGCTTGGGACTAGCGGGAGATGGTTTAGACACAGATACGCAGTATTTT
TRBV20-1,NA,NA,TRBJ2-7,CSASPGDHGYEQYF,TGCAGTGCCAGTCCAGGGGACCATGGGTACGAGCAGTACTTC
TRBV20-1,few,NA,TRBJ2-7,CSASYRAYEQYF,TGCAGTGCTAGTTACAGGGCCTACGAGCAGTACTTC
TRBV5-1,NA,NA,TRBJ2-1,CASSSGLREQFF,TGCGCCAGCAGCTCGGGACTGCGGGAGCAGTTCTTC
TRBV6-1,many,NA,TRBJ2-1,CASSRSGTPPEQFF,TGTGCCAGCAGTAGGAGCGGAACGCCGCCTGAGCAGTTCTTC
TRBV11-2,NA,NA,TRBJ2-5,CASSPTVGLSSETQYF,TGTGCCAGCAGTCCAACGGTCGGACTATCCTCGGAGACCCAGTACTTC
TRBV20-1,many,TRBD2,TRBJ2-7,CSATGTSGIYEQYF,TGCAGTGCTACCGGGACTAGCGGGATCTACGAGCAGTACTTC
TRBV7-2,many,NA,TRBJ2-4,CASSLKATRGGNIQYF,TGTGCCAGCAGCTTAAAAGCCACGAGAGGAGGAAACATTCAGTACTTC
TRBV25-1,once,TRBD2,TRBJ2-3,CASSDGGTSGPTDTQYF,TGTGCCAGCAGTGATGGCGGGACTAGCGGGCCGACAGATACGCAGTATTTT
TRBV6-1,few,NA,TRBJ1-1,CASSEAVRNTEAFF,TGTGCCAGCAGTGAAGCGGTCCGAAACACTGAAGCTTTCTTT
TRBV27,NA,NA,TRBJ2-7,CASSSPGRGRGEQYF,TGTGCCAGCAGTTCACCGGGCCGAGGACGGGGTGAGCAGTACTTC
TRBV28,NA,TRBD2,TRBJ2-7,CASRLLAGTYEQYF,TGTGCCAGCAGACTTCTAGCGGGAACTTACGAGCAGTACTTC
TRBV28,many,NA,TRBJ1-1,CASSPIGGGNTEAFF,TGTGCCAGCAGCCCCATAGGCGGGGGGAACACTGAAGCTTTCTTT
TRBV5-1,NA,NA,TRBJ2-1,CASSPPGQSYEQFF,TGTGCCAGCAGCCCCCCGGGACAAAGCTACGAGCAGTTCTTC
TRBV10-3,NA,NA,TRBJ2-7,CAISAGDGRYEQYF,TGTGCCATCAGTGCAGGGGACGGGCGCTACGAGCAGTACTTC
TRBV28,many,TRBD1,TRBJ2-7,CASRGTDEQYF,TGTGCCAGCAGGGGGACAGACGAGCAGTACTTC